The rows below give T cell receptor beta chains drawn from one sample of a study of shared clonotypes between healthy human individuals. Data came from immunoSEQ multiplex PCR; TCRdb stores just in-frame clones and leaves some out. This table holds about 490,000 clones, 76% found once. The sample consisted of PBMCs. These receptors were collected from a woman in her thirties or forties in good health. Some clones in this sample may be carry-over from other donors' samples. CDR3s include the opening cysteine and the closing phenylalanine or tryptophan. A D gene is named only where the DNA matches it firmly.

j_call d_call v_call cdr3_aa
TRBJ1-1 NA TRBV7-9 CASSSLGGNTEAFF
TRBJ2-7 NA TRBV29-1 CSVVSDSGNEQYF
TRBJ1-5 NA TRBV28 CASSLALGNQPQHF
TRBJ2-5 TRBD2 TRBV2 CASSVTSGRAVETQYF
TRBJ1-1 TRBD1 TRBV7-2 CASSLKTGVNTEAFF
TRBJ2-3 TRBD1 TRBV5-1 CASSLRTGGLTDTQYF
TRBJ1-5 TRBD1 TRBV28 CASSSGTVPNQPQHF
TRBJ2-3 NA TRBV7-7 CASSLAEGDTQYF
TRBJ2-3 NA TRBV5-1 CASSLFGGRGSTDTQYF
TRBJ1-5 NA TRBV7-9 CASSLGLGAGNQPQHF
TRBJ2-1 TRBD2 TRBV28 CASSPRAGAGHNEQFF
TRBJ2-7 NA TRBV28 CASSLRGRATYEQYF
TRBJ1-2 TRBD1 TRBV7-9 CASSSSRQGTARGYTF
TRBJ2-7 NA TRBV7-8 CASSFRREVYEQYF
TRBJ2-7 NA TRBV6-5 CASSYSSGAGSYEQYF
TRBJ1-5 TRBD1 TRBV29-1 CSVGQGAGQPQHF
TRBJ2-7 TRBD2 TRBV27 CASSLSGLGVSEQYF
TRBJ2-1 TRBD2 TRBV29-1 CSVGPSGSNEQFF
TRBJ2-7 TRBD2 TRBV28 CASSLAGLSYEQYF
TRBJ2-7 TRBD2 TRBV27 CASSISSSGHYEQYF
TRBJ2-7 TRBD1 TRBV7-9 CASRSRDSATSYEQYF
TRBJ2-2 TRBD2 TRBV7-3 CASSPLSTSGNTGELFF
TRBJ2-7 NA TRBV6-5 CASSYSDSGAREQYF
TRBJ2-2 NA TRBV6-5 CASSYPPGELFF
TRBJ2-2 TRBD1 TRBV28 CASSSGQGIPGELFF
TRBJ2-5 TRBD2 TRBV11-1 CASSLELAGKETQYF